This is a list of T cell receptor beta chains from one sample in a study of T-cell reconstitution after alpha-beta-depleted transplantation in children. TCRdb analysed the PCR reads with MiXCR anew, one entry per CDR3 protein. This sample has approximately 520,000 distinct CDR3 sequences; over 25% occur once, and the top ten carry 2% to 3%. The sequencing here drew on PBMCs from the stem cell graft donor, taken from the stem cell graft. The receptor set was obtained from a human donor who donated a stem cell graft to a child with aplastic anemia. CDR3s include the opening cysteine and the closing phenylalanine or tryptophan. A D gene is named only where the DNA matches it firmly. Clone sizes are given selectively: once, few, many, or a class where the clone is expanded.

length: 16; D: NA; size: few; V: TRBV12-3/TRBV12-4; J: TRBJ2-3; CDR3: CASSPRGQTSTDTQYF; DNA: TGTGCCAGCAGTCCAAGAGGACAGACAAGCACAGATACGCAGTATTTT
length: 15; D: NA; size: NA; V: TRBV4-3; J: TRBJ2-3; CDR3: CASSQDRGGADTQYF; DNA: TGCGCCAGCAGCCAAGATCGGGGAGGTGCAGATACGCAGTATTTT
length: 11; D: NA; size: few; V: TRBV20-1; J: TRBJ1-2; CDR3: CSARAGYGYTF; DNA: TGCAGTGCTAGAGCAGGGTATGGCTACACCTTC
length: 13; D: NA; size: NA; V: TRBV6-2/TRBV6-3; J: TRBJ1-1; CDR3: CASSYSLRTEAFF; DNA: TGTGCCAGCAGTTACTCATTGAGGACTGAAGCTTTCTTT
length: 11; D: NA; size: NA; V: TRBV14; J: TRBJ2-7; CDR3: CASSQEGIRYF; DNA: TGTGCCAGCAGCCAAGAGGGGATTCGGTACTTC
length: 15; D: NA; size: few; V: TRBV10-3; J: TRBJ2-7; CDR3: CAISESLTATYEQYF; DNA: TGTGCCATCAGTGAGTCCTTGACAGCGACCTACGAGCAGTACTTC
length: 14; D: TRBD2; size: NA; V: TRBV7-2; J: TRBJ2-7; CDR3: CASSLLAGPNEQYF; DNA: TGTGCCAGCAGCTTACTAGCGGGACCTAACGAGCAGTACTTC
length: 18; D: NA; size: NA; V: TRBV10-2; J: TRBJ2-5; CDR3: CASSDFLRDGVFQETQYF; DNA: TGCGCCAGCAGTGACTTCTTGCGGGACGGGGTATTCCAAGAGACCCAGTACTTC
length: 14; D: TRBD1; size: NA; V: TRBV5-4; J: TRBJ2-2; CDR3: CASSGQGTAGELFF; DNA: TGTGCCAGCAGTGGACAGGGAACGGCCGGGGAGCTGTTTTTT
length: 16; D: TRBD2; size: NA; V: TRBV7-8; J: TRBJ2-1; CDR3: CASSLVGTSGKGEQFF; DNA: TGTGCCAGCAGCTTAGTTGGGACTAGCGGGAAGGGTGAGCAGTTCTTC
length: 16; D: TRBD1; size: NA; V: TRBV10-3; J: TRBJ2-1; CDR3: CAISEVAGGLYNEQFF; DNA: TGTGCCATCAGTGAGGTGGCAGGGGGCCTCTACAATGAGCAGTTCTTC
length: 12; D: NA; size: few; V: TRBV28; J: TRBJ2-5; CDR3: CASRTGQETQYF; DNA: TGTGCCAGCAGGACGGGGCAAGAGACCCAGTACTTC
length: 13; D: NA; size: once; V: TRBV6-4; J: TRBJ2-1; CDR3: CASSDSFGYEQFF; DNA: TGTGCCAGCAGTGACTCGTTTGGGTATGAGCAGTTCTTC
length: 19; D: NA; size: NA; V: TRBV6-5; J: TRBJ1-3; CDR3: CASSYSMSGGSPSGNTIYF; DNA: TGTGCCAGCAGTTACTCGATGTCGGGGGGCAGCCCCTCTGGAAACACCATATATTTT
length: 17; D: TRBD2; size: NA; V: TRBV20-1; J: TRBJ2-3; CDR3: CSARERTSGTRSDTQYF; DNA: TGCAGTGCTAGAGAGAGGACTAGCGGGACGAGGTCAGATACGCAGTATTTT
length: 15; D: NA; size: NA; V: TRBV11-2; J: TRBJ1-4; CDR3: CASSLGSGREEKLFF; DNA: TGTGCCAGCAGCTTAGGTTCAGGGAGGGAAGAAAAACTGTTTTTT